The T cell receptor beta chain described here comes from a study of cytomegalovirus exposure and HLA in healthy donors. For the study at large: A previous analysis identified fewer than 130 million unique TCR beta sequences derived from about 180 million T cells. Broader study findings: The productive fraction for most TCR beta V segments was about 87% or about 30% in an earlier analysis. A highly shared variant cluster was judged a likely technical artifact. Association of roughly 18,000 TCR beta sequences with HLA alleles was found at 0.05 false discovery rate in a later analysis.

Trimming removed 1 base from V and 3 bases from J, with 15 bases in between. The CDR3 consists of 16 residues. CDR1 and CDR2 (germline): LNHDA, SQIVND (reference sequence). As to this clone: Its target is unknown.

The PCR was carried out with 60 Vbeta primers and 13 Jbeta primers. Profiling relied on immunoSEQ multiplex PCR, and the TCRdb table lists in-frame clones only, not all of them. The data show approximately 100,000 clones, 75% seen once. The sequencing input was PBMCs. This TCR derives from a man in his forties or fifties in good health and CMV-seronegative. The V call is TRBV19, the J call TRBJ1-2; D is possibly TRBD1 (6 bases). In DNA, the CDR3 is TGTGCCAGTAGTATAGCCCTTGGGGGCGCCTACTATGGCTACACCTTC. Encoded protein: CASSIALGGAYYGYTF.